The 6 T cell receptor beta chains presented below share a single source sample, sequenced in a study of monozygotic twins with cystic fibrosis. Some clones are missing from TCRdb's copy, which holds only in-frame ones; the method was immunoSEQ multiplex PCR. The sample lists over 25,000 clones, 80% to 95% occurring once. Sequencing was done on a sample of blood. The receptors shown here come from a girl aged 2-10 years with cystic fibrosis.

J is TRBJ1-1 and V is TRBV11-2; D uncertain. Germline V gene sequence: CDR1 SGHAT, CDR2 FQNNGV. V lost 0 bases, J lost 4 bases, and 0 bases lay in between. The CDR3 has 11 residues. The CDR3 DNA reads TGTGCCAGCAGCTTAGACACTGAAGCTTTCTTT. Translating it yields CASSLDTEAFF. Complete variable domain (other parts from reference TRBV11-2 and TRBJ1-1): EAGVAQSPRYKIIEKRQSVAFWCNPISGHATLYWYQQILGQGPKLLIQFQNNGVVDDSQLPKDRFSAERLKGVDSTLKIQPAKLEDSAVYLCASSLDTEAFFGQGTRLTVV.

The rearrangement joins TRBV5-4 to TRBJ1-1; no clear D. The CDR3 consists of 13 residues. V lost 0 bases to trimming and J lost 1 base, with 4 bases between them. Per germline, CDR1 SGHNT and CDR2 YYREEE (reference sequence). The CDR3 DNA reads TGTGCCAGCAGCTTGGCCGGGAACACTGAAGCTTTCTTT. This sequence encodes CASSLAGNTEAFF.

This rearrangement joins TRBV9 to TRBJ1-1, with D unclear. CDR1 and CDR2 from the germline V gene are SGDLS and YYNGEE. This CDR3 comprises 13 residues. V dropped 0 bases and J dropped 1 base, with 4 bases sitting between them. CDR3 in DNA: TGTGCCAGCAGCGTAGGGTGGAACACTGAAGCTTTCTTT. This encodes CASSVGWNTEAFF. The entire variable domain, with the rest obtained from reference TRBV9 and TRBJ1-1, is as follows: DSGVTQTPKHLITATGQRVTLRCSPRSGDLSVYWYQQSLDQGLQFLIQYYNGEERAKGNILERFSAQQFPDLHSELNLSSLELGDSALYFCASSVGWNTEAFFGQGTRLTVV.

This sequence joins TRBV27 and TRBJ1-6; no clear D. The ends were cut back, 3 bases at V and 5 bases at J, with 2 bases in the middle. The germline gives CDR1 MNHEY, CDR2 SMNVEV (reference sequence). The CDR3 sequence is 12 residues long. The CDR3: CASSFHNSPLHF. In nucleotides, the CDR3 is TGTGCCAGCAGTTTCCATAATTCACCCCTCCACTTT.

The chain is built from TRBV27 and TRBJ2-3, with D maybe TRBD1 (6 bases). The CDR3 loop spans 14 amino acids. Germline CDR1 and CDR2: MNHEY and SMNVEV (reference sequence). The V and J ends lost 4 bases and 3 bases respectively, with 11 bases between them. Here the CDR3 DNA reads TGTGCCAGCAGTTATGGGGGCGGGACAGATACGCAGTATTTT. This gives the protein CASSYGGGTDTQYF.

The chain is built from TRBV7-9 and TRBJ2-3; D call uncertain. Deletions cut 5 bases from V and 0 bases from J, with 12 bases between. Germline loops: CDR1 SEHNR, CDR2 FQNEAQ (reference sequence). CDR3 length: 15 residues. The CDR3 DNA sequence: TGTGCCAGCAGCCCCCCCACGCCAAGCACAGATACGCAGTATTTT. Amino acids: CASSPPTPSTDTQYF.